A single sample is the source of the 23 T cell receptor beta chains below, sequenced in a study of cytomegalovirus exposure and HLA in healthy donors. Primers for the PCR totalled 60 Vbeta and 13 Jbeta. Produced via immunoSEQ multiplex PCR; TCRdb's table is partial and in-frame only. Its clone listing holds 50,000 or so clones. Sequencing input: PBMCs. These receptors were obtained from a man between 35 and 55 years old in good health and CMV-seropositive.

The gene calls are TRBV6-1 and TRBJ2-7, with TRBD1 as a possible D gene (5 bases). The CDR3 loop spans 14 amino acids. With 3 bases removed from V and 1 base from J, the gap between germline ends came to 10 bases. Germline V gives CDR1 MNHNS, CDR2 SASEGT. The chain's CDR3 is CASSDIDRSYEQYF. The CDR3 DNA is TGTGCCAGCAGTGATATCGACAGATCCTACGAGCAGTACTTC.

The chain joins TRBV29-1 to TRBJ2-5; possible D gene TRBD2, 6 bases. The length of the CDR3 is 12 residues. CDR1 and CDR2 from the germline V gene are SQVTM and ANQGSEA. The V gene lost 2 bases and the J gene lost 7 bases, with 11 bases spanning the gap. The CDR3, as DNA: TGCAGCGTTGAACGGGAGAGCGGGACCCAGTACTTC. This translates into CSVERESGTQYF.

The chain joins TRBV7-9 to TRBJ2-7; D possibly corresponds to TRBD1 (6 bases). Trimming shortened V by 4 bases and J by 1 base, and 20 bases separated the two germline ends. Per germline, CDR1 SEHNR and CDR2 FQNEAQ (reference sequence). CDR3 size: 17 residues. The CDR3 reads CASSYSGSRGLSYEQYF. CDR3 coding DNA: TGTGCCAGCAGCTACAGTGGTTCGAGGGGGTTGTCCTACGAGCAGTACTTC.

The rearrangement joins TRBV2 to TRBJ2-5; 7 bases are a match to TRBD2. The CDR3 is made up of 15 amino acids. J gave up 5 bases and V 7 bases, and 13 bases lay outside the gene matches. The germline gives CDR1 SNHLY, CDR2 FYNNEI. In DNA, the CDR3 is TGTGCCAGCACCCAGCTAGCGGATCGATCGGAGACCCAGTACTTC. Translated: CASTQLADRSETQYF.

In nucleotides, the CDR3 is TGCGCCAGCAGCGTATACGGGACAGGGGCTGAAAAACTGTTTTTT. Translating gives CASSVYGTGAEKLFF. The chain joins TRBV5-1 to TRBJ1-4, with 10 bases that match TRBD1. Germline V gives CDR1 SGHRS, CDR2 YFSETQ. This CDR3 has 15 residues. V was clipped by 4 bases and J by 7 bases; unmatched bases: 7.

The rearrangement links TRBV11-2 to TRBJ2-3; tentative D call: TRBD2 (5 bases). Germline CDR1 and CDR2: SGHAT and FQNNGV. V was trimmed by 5 bases and J by 5 bases, leaving 5 bases between them. This CDR3 region has 11 residues. The CDR3 sequence: CASSRGDTQYF. The DNA for the CDR3 is TGTGCCAGCAGCCGGGGAGATACGCAGTATTTT.

The chain has TRBV10-3 and TRBJ1-1, with D possibly being TRBD1 (5 bases). This CDR3 has 13 amino acids. Germline V gives CDR1 ENHRY, CDR2 SYGVKD. Trimming pared 5 bases from V and 1 base from J, leaving 8 bases between. The CDR3 spells CAISIRANTEAFF. In nucleotides, the CDR3 is TGTGCCATCAGTATCAGGGCGAACACTGAAGCTTTCTTT.

The chain combines TRBV18 with TRBJ2-5, with 13 positions matching TRBD2. The J call may be mistaken, given a closer DNA end match to TRBJ2-7. Germline CDR1 is KGHSH and CDR2 is LQKENI. The length of the CDR3 is 16 residues. The CDR3 bases are TGTGCCAGCTCACCATACACGGGACTAGCGGGATACGAGCAGTACTTC. As protein: CASSPYTGLAGYEQYF.

The chain recombines TRBV2 with TRBJ2-5; 7 nucleotides line up with TRBD2. This CDR3 comprises 15 residues. V was pared by 8 bases and J by 3 bases, with 12 bases of the junction left unmatched. Germline values: CDR1 SNHLY, CDR2 FYNNEI. CDR3 DNA sequence: TGTGCCAGCTTCGGGGAGAGCGGGGAGAAAGAGACCCAGTACTTC. Amino acid sequence: CASFGESGEKETQYF.

The chain uses TRBV19 and TRBJ2-7; D remains unclear. The CDR3 sequence is 16 residues long. The germline CDR1 and CDR2 sequences are LNHDA and SQIVND (reference sequence). V was shortened by 6 bases and J by 4 bases, with 22 bases between the two germline ends. The CDR3 sequence: CASSVAVGALLYEQYF. The DNA of the CDR3 is TGTGCCAGTAGCGTCGCCGTCGGAGCGCTACTGTACGAGCAGTACTTC.

The V gene is TRBV6-5, the J gene TRBJ2-1; 7 bases match TRBD1. The germline V gene encodes CDR1 MNHEY and CDR2 SVGAGI. The CDR3 runs to 13 residues. Germline trimming cut 6 bases from V and 3 bases from J; bases unmatched to any gene: 2. CDR3 coding DNA: TGTGCCAGCAGCCGGGACAGCTACAATGAGCAGTTCTTC. Its protein product is CASSRDSYNEQFF.

The CDR3 nucleotides read TGTGCCTGGAGTGTACAGTTGGGAGATACGCAGTATTTT. Residues: CAWSVQLGDTQYF. The V gene is TRBV30, the J gene TRBJ2-3; D call uncertain. This CDR3 region has 13 residues. Trimming took off 0 bases at V and 5 bases at J, with 9 bases between the two ends. Per germline, CDR1 GTSNPN and CDR2 SVGIG (reference sequence).

The rearrangement links TRBV7-9 to TRBJ2-3; D is undetermined. Trimming left V 7 bases short and J 0 bases short, with 11 bases between. This CDR3 is 14 amino acids long. Germline values: CDR1 SEHNR, CDR2 FQNEAQ (reference sequence). The CDR3 DNA reads as TGTGCCAGCAAGGTCCCCGGGAGCACAGATACGCAGTATTTT. Protein: CASKVPGSTDTQYF.

The chain combines TRBV4-3 with TRBJ2-5; 11 nucleotides match TRBD2. The junction had 8 bases not matched to a gene; V was cut back by 0 bases and J by 2 bases. The length of the CDR3 is 18 residues. CDR1 is LGHNA and CDR2 is YSLEER in the germline V gene. CDR3 sequence reads: CASSQETPSGGPQETQYF. In DNA, the CDR3 is TGCGCCAGCAGCCAAGAAACGCCTAGCGGGGGGCCGCAAGAGACCCAGTACTTC.

V and J are TRBV13 and TRBJ2-1, with 8 bases fitting TRBD1. The germline gives CDR1 PRHDT, CDR2 FYEKMQ (reference sequence). Losses at the gene ends were 4 bases for V and 3 bases for J; bases not matched to a gene: 5. The CDR3 has 15 residues. The CDR3 protein is CASSSPGQGYNEQFF. As DNA, the CDR3 is TGTGCCAGCAGCTCCCCCGGACAGGGCTACAATGAGCAGTTCTTC.

The gene calls are TRBV5-1 and TRBJ1-4; D gene uncertain. This CDR3 contains 16 residues. The ends were cut back, 0 bases at V and 1 base at J, with 10 bases in the middle. Germline lookup yields CDR1 SGHRS and CDR2 YFSETQ. In nucleotides, the CDR3 is TGCGCCAGCAGCTTGGCGCTGGCAGGAACTAATGAAAAACTGTTTTTT. Translation gives CASSLALAGTNEKLFF.

The V gene is TRBV4-2, the J gene TRBJ2-7; a weak D match, TRBD2 (7 bases). Trimming shortened V by 0 bases and J by 5 bases, and 14 bases separated the two germline ends. This CDR3 contains 15 residues. Per germline, CDR1 LGHNA and CDR2 YNFKEQ. CDR3 nucleotides: TGTGCCAGCAGCCAAGATCTCGGGGGGCGGCACGAGCAGTACTTC. This sequence encodes CASSQDLGGRHEQYF.

The chain uses TRBV28 and TRBJ2-7, with 7 positions matching TRBD2. After removal of 8 bases from V and 0 bases from J, the junction contained 1 base not matched to a gene. CDR1 MDHEN and CDR2 SYDVKM come from the germline V gene. The CDR3 consists of 12 residues. The CDR3 DNA sequence: TGTGCCAGCGGGGGGGACTCCTACGAGCAGTACTTC. Its protein is CASGGDSYEQYF.

This chain uses TRBV27 with TRBJ1-2; D possibly corresponds to TRBD1 (6 bases). With 6 bases removed from V and 3 bases from J, the gap between germline ends came to 26 bases. Germline loops: CDR1 MNHEY, CDR2 SMNVEV (reference sequence). The CDR3 is 18 amino acids. The CDR3 coding sequence is TGTGCCAGCAGGGCCCACCCCCTGTCCTCAGGGGATGACTATGGCTACACCTTC. It yields the protein CASRAHPLSSGDDYGYTF.

This rearrangement joins TRBV6-1 to TRBJ2-1; TRBD2 might be the D (5 bases). Trimming cost V 0 bases and J 0 bases, with 9 bases left between them. This CDR3 is built from 16 residues. Germline V gene sequence: CDR1 MNHNS, CDR2 SASEGT. CDR3 residues: CASSEAPGVSYNEQFF. CDR3 bases: TGTGCCAGCAGTGAAGCGCCCGGGGTCTCCTACAATGAGCAGTTCTTC.

V and J are TRBV19 and TRBJ2-1; TRBD2 matches 10 bases. The CDR3 is made up of 15 amino acids. Germline CDR1 and CDR2: LNHDA and SQIVND (reference sequence). V shed 6 bases, J shed 6 bases, and the junction held 8 bases outside the gene matches. As DNA, the CDR3 is TGTGCCAGTAGGGTCGGGACTAGCGCCGGCAATGAGCAGTTCTTC. As protein: CASRVGTSAGNEQFF.

The CDR3, as DNA: TGTGCCAGCAGCGGTCCAGGAGGTGGTTGGGGCTACACCTTC. This gives the protein CASSGPGGGWGYTF. The V gene is TRBV5-6, the J gene TRBJ1-2; the D is unclear. Germline V lookup: CDR1 SGHDT, CDR2 YYEEEE. The CDR3 is 14 amino acids. V lost 4 bases, J lost 8 bases, and 18 bases lay in between. Together with reference TRBV5-6 and TRBJ1-2, the CDR3 gives the full variable domain: DAGVTQSPTHLIKTRGQQVTLRCSPKSGHDTVSWYQQALGQGPQFIFQYYEEEERQRGNFPDRFSGHQFPNYSSELNVNALLLGDSALYLCASSGPGGGWGYTFGSGTRLTVV.

The chain links TRBV18 to TRBJ2-3; D gene uncertain. The CDR3 runs 12 residues. The germline gives CDR1 KGHSH, CDR2 LQKENI. Trimming left V 2 bases short and J 6 bases short, with 6 bases between. The chain's CDR3 is CASSPTGDTQYF. The CDR3 nucleotides read TGTGCCAGCTCACCAACCGGTGATACGCAGTATTTT.